This T cell receptor beta chain was profiled in a study of CD8+ T cells in alopecia areata. Broader study findings: Clarity of TCR sharing across patients fell short of that in mice, possibly HLA-related. Normal skin's resident alphabeta T cells are sequenced alongside lesional scalp T cells. Higher clonality than in normal scalp was seen in lesional scalp, especially alopecia totalis/universalis.

The researchers isolated CD4+ and CD8+ T cells from PBMCs by sorting. Sequencing relied on a cDNA template that was reverse transcribed from extracted RNA. Repertoires were generated with immunoSEQ multiplex PCR, while TCRdb's copy carries only in-frame clones and drops some. In the table there are 130,000 to 150,000 clones, approximately 65% of which are singletons. As for this clone: Its antigen remains unknown.

Germline-derived CDR1 and CDR2 are MDHEN and SYDVKM. Trimming shortened V by 5 bases and J by 3 bases, and 19 bases separated the two germline ends. There are 16 residues in the CDR3. This clonotype was sampled from a human donor in good health. The sequenced sample consisted of CD8+ T cells sorted from blood. The chain links TRBV28 to TRBJ1-2; no clear D gene. CDR3 sequence (DNA): TGTGCCAGCAGTCCACGAGCGGGGAGGATACACTATGGCTACACCTTC. The encoded protein is CASSPRAGRIHYGYTF.